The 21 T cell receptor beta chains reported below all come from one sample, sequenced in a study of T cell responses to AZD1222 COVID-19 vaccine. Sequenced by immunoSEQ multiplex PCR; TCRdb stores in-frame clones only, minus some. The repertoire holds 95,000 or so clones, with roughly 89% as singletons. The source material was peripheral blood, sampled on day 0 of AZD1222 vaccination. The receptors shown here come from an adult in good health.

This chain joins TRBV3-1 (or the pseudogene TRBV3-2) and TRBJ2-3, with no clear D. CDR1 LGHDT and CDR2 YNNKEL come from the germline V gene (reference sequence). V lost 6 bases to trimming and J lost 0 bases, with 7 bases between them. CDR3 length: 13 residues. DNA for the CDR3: TGTGCCAGCAGAGAGCGAAGCACAGATACGCAGTATTTT. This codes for CASRERSTDTQYF.

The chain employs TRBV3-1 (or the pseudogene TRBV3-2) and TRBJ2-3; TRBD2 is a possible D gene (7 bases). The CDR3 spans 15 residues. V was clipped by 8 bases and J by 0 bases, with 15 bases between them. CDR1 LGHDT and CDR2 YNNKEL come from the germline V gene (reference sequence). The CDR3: CASSRGGESTDTQYF. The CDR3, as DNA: TGTGCCAGCTCGAGGGGGGGGGAAAGCACAGATACGCAGTATTTT.

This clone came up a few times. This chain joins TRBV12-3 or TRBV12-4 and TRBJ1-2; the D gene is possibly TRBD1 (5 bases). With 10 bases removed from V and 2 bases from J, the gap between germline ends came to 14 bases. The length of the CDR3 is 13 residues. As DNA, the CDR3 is TGTGCCACCCTGGGACCGCTCAACTATGGCTACACCTTC. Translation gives CATLGPLNYGYTF.

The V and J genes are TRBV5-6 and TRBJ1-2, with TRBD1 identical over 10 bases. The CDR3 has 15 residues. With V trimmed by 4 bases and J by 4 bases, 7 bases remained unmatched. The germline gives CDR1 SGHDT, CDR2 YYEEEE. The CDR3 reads CASSLPGQGSYGYTF. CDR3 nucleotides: TGTGCCAGCAGCCTACCGGGACAGGGGAGCTATGGCTACACCTTC.

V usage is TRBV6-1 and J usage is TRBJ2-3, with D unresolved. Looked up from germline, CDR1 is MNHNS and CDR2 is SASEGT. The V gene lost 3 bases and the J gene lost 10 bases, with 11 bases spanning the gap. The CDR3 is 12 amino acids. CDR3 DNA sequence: TGTGCCAGCAGTGAGGTGAAGTCGGCGCAGTATTTT. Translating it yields CASSEVKSAQYF.

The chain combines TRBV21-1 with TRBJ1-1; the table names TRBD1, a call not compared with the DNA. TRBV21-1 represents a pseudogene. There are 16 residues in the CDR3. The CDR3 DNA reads TGTGCCAGCAGTCGGGACAGGGGGCACATGAACACTGAAGCTTTCTTT. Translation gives CASSRDRGHMNTEAFF.

The DNA for the CDR3 is TGTGCTAGTGGTTCCGGACTAGATTGGAATGAGCAGTTCTTC. Protein sequence: CASGSGLDWNEQFF. The rearrangement links TRBV12-5 to TRBJ2-1, with 7 bases fitting TRBD2. With V trimmed by 4 bases and J by 7 bases, 7 bases remained unmatched. The CDR3 extends over 14 amino acids. Germline CDR1 reads LGHNT; CDR2 reads FRNRAP.

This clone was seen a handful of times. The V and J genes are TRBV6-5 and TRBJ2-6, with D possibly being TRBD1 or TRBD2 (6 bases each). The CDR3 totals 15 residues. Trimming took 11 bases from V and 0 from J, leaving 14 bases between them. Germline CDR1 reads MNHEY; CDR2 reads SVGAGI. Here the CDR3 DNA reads TGTGCCGGCGGGGACACTAACTCTGGGGCCAACGTCCTGACTTTC. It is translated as CAGGDTNSGANVLTF.

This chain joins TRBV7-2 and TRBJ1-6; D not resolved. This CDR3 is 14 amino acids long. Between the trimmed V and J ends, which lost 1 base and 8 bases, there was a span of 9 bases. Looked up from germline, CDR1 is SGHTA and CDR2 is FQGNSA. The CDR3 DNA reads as TGTGCCAGCAGCTTAGTTTTTTCGGATTCACCCCTCCACTTT. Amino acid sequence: CASSLVFSDSPLHF.

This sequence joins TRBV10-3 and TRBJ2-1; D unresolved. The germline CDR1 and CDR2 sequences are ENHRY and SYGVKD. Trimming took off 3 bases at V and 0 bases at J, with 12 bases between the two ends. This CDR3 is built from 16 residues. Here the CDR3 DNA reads TGTGCCATCAGTGAATTTCAGTCGAGCTCCTACAATGAGCAGTTCTTC. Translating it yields CAISEFQSSSYNEQFF.

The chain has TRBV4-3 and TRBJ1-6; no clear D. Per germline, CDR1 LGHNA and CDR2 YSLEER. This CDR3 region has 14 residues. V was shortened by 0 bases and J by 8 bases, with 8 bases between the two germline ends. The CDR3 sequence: CASSQEPKDSPLHF. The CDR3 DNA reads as TGCGCCAGCAGCCAAGAACCCAAAGATTCACCCCTCCACTTT.

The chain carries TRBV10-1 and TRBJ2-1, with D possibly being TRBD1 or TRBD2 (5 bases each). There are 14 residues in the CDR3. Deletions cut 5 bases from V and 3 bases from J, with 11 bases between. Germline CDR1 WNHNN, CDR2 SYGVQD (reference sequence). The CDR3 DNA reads TGCGCCAGCAGTCCGGGACGGGACTACAATGAGCAGTTCTTC. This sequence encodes CASSPGRDYNEQFF.

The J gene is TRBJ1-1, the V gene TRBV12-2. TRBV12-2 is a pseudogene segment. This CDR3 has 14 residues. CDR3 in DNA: TGTGCAAGTCGCTCCGGCCAGATTTTCCCGGAAGCTTTCTTT. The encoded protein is CASRSGQIFPEAFF.

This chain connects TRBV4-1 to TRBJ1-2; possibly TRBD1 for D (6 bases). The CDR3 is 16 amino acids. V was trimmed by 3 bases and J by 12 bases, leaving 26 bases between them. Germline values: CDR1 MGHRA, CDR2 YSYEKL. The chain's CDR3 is CASSHKDGRRRGQHTF. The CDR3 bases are TGCGCCAGCAGCCATAAAGATGGGAGAAGGCGGGGGCAACACACCTTC.

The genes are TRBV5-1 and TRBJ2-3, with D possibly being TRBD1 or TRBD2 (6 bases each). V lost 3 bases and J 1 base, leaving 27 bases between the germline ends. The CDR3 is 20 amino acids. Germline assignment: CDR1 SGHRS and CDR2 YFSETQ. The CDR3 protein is CASSCFPPGALSNGTDTQYF. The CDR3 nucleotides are TGCGCCAGCAGCTGTTTCCCCCCGGGGGCGCTTTCGAACGGCACAGATACGCAGTATTTT.

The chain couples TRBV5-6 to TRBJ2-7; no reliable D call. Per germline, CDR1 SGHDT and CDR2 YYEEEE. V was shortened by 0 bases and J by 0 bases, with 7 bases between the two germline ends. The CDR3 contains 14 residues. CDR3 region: CASSLDWSSYEQYF. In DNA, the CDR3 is TGTGCCAGCAGCTTGGACTGGAGCTCCTACGAGCAGTACTTC.

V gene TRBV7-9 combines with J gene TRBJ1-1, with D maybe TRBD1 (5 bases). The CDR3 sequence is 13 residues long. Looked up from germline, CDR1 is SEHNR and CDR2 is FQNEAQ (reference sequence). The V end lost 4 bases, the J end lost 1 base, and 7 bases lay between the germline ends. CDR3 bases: TGTGCCAGCAGCTCCCAGGGGAACACTGAAGCTTTCTTT. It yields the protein CASSSQGNTEAFF.

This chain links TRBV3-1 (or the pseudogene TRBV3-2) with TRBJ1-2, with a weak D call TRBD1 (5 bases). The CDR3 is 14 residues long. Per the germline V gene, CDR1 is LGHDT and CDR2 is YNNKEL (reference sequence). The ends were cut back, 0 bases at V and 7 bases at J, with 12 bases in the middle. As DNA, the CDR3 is TGTGCCAGCAGCCAAGAAATACGGGGGGGTGGCTACACCTTC. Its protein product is CASSQEIRGGGYTF.

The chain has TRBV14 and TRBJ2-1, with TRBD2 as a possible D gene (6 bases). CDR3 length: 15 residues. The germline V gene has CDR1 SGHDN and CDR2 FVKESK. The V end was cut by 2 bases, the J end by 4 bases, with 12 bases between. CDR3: CASSQLGGTYNEQFF. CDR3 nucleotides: TGTGCCAGCAGCCAATTAGGCGGGACTTACAATGAGCAGTTCTTC. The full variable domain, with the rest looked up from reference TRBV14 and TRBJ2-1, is EAGVTQFPSHSVIEKGQTVTLRCDPISGHDNLYWYRRVMGKEIKFLLHFVKESKQDESGMPNNRFLAERTGGTYSTLKVQPAELEDSGVYFCASSQLGGTYNEQFFGPGTRLTVL.

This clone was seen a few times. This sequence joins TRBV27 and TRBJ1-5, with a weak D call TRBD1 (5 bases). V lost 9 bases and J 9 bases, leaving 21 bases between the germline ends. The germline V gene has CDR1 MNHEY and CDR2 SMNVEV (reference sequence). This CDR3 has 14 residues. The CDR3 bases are TGTGCCAGTCAGGTCGGGACGGTTAGACGGCCCCAGCATTTT. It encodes CASQVGTVRRPQHF.

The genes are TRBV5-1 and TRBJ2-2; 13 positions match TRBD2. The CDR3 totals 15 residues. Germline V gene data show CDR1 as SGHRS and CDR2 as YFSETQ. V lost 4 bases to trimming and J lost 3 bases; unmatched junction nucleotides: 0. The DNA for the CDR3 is TGCGCCAGCAGCGGACTAGCGGGGGACACCGGGGAGCTGTTTTTT. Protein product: CASSGLAGDTGELFF.